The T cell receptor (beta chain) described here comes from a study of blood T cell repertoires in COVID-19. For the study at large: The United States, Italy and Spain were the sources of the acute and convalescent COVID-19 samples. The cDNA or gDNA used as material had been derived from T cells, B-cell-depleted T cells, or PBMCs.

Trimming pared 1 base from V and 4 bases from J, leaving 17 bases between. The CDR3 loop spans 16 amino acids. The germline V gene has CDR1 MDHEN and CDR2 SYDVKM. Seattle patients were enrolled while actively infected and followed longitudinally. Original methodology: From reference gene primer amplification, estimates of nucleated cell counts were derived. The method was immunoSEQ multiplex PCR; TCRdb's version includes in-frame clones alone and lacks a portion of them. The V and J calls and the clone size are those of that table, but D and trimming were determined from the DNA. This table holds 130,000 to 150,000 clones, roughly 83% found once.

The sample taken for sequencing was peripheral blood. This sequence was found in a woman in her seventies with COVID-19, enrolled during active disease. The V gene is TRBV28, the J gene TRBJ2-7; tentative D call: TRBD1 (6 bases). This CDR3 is CASSLSGTFNHYEQYF. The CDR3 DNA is TGTGCCAGCAGTTTATCTGGGACATTTAATCATTACGAGCAGTACTTC. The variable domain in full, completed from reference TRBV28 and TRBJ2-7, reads DVKVTQSSRYLVKRTGEKVFLECVQDMDHENMFWYRQDPGLGLRLIYFSYDVKMKEKGDIPEGYSVSREKKERFSLILESASTNQTSMYLCASSLSGTFNHYEQYFGPGTRLTVT.